This T cell receptor (beta chain) was identified in a study of T-cell memory formation after mild COVID-19. Study-wide findings and caveats: CM and EM subsets held most contracting CD4+ clones; EMRA held CD8+ ones. Clones shrinking from day 15 to 85 showed even CD4/CD8 mixes; later expanders tilted CD4+. Memory cells collected pre-infection included some clones that later responded, suggesting cross-reactive memory joined.

Comment on this clonotype: The antigen is not known.

J lost 2 bases, V lost 4 bases, and 10 bases had no gene match. Germline loops: CDR1 MNHEY, CDR2 SMNVEV (reference sequence). The CDR3 totals 16 residues. TCRdb redid the calling of the 5' RACE reads with MiXCR, one entry per CDR3 protein. Here the sample spans roughly 100,000 distinct CDR3 sequences, about 14% being singletons. Sequencing input: PBMCs or a T cell subset sorted from them (not recorded which). The V call is TRBV27, the J call TRBJ2-5, with 7 positions matching TRBD1. This clonotype was obtained from a man aged 18 to 30 who had mild COVID-19 (a few samples of this study predate the infection). Cell type and time point are not known. The CDR3 sequence: CASSWARGGLQETQYF. The CDR3 nucleotides are TGTGCCAGCAGTTGGGCAAGAGGGGGCTTGCAAGAGACCCAGTACTTC.